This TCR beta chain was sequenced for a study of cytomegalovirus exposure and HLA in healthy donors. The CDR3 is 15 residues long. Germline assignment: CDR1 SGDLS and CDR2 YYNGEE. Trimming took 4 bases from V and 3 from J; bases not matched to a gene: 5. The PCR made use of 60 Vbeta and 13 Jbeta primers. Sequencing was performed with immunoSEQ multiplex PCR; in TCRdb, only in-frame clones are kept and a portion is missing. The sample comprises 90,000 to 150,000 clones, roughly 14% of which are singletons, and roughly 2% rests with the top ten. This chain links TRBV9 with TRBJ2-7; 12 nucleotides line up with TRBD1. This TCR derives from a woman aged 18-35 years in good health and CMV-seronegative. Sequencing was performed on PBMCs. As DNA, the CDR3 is TGTGCCAGCAGCCTCCGGGACAGGGGGCTCTACGAGCAGTACTTC. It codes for CASSLRDRGLYEQYF.